One and the same sample provided the 24 T cell receptor beta chains below, sequenced in a study of T cell repertoires in cytomegalovirus infection. Each CDR3 protein is one row after TCRdb ran MiXCR on the reads. This table has around 350,000 distinct CDR3 sequences, less than 20% appearing once. The sample was PBMCs. Receptor source: a human donor in good health (CMV status not recorded). Some clones in this sample may be carry-over from other donors' samples.

This chain connects TRBV25-1 to TRBJ2-3, with D tentatively TRBD1 (5 bases). The CDR3 has 14 residues. Germline CDR1 MGHDK, CDR2 SYGVNS. The V end lost 8 bases, the J end lost 5 bases, and 17 bases lay between the germline ends. The CDR3 nucleotides read TGTGCCAGCGTCGGACACGCGTCAGGAGATACGCAGTATTTT. The encoded protein is CASVGHASGDTQYF.

This clonotype has ten or more counts. The chain combines TRBV7-2 with TRBJ2-7; D is unresolved. V was shortened by 0 bases and J by 0 bases, with 6 bases between the two germline ends. The V gene's germline CDR1 is SGHTA and CDR2 FQGNSA. The CDR3 runs to 14 residues. CDR3 nucleotides: TGTGCCAGCAGCTTAGCGGTCTACTCCTACGAGCAGTACTTC. Protein product: CASSLAVYSYEQYF.

The rearrangement joins TRBV5-5 to TRBJ2-3; no reliable D call. This CDR3 has 14 amino acids. The germline V gene encodes CDR1 SGHKS and CDR2 YYEKEE (reference sequence). Between the trimmed V and J ends, which lost 2 bases and 2 bases, there was a span of 9 bases. The CDR3 region has the DNA TGTGCCAGCAGCTTTCTTCACCCCACAGATACGCAGTATTTT. As protein: CASSFLHPTDTQYF.

This clonotype was found many times. The V and J genes are TRBV28 and TRBJ1-5, with a possible D match to TRBD1 (6 bases). Germline V lookup: CDR1 MDHEN, CDR2 SYDVKM. Between the trimmed V and J ends, which lost 6 bases and 0 bases, there was a span of 12 bases. The CDR3 is 15 amino acids. The CDR3 loop reads CASSPLQGSNQPQHF. In DNA form, the CDR3 reads TGTGCCAGCAGCCCTTTACAGGGTAGCAATCAGCCCCAGCATTTT. Together with reference TRBV28 and TRBJ1-5, the CDR3 gives the full variable domain: DVKVTQSSRYLVKRTGEKVFLECVQDMDHENMFWYRQDPGLGLRLIYFSYDVKMKEKGDIPEGYSVSREKKERFSLILESASTNQTSMYLCASSPLQGSNQPQHFGDGTRLSIL.

This clonotype was seen a few times. V and J are TRBV20-1 and TRBJ1-1; D is perhaps TRBD1 (5 bases). Trimming took 2 bases from V and 3 from J, leaving 19 bases between them. Germline-derived CDR1 and CDR2 are DFQATT and SNEGSKA (reference sequence). The CDR3 is made up of 16 amino acids. CDR3 sequence: CSARPGANPGDTEAFF. CDR3 nucleotide sequence: TGCAGTGCTAGACCCGGGGCCAACCCGGGAGACACTGAAGCTTTCTTT.

This chain links TRBV29-1 with TRBJ2-3; the D gene is possibly TRBD1 (6 bases). Germline V gene sequence: CDR1 SQVTM, CDR2 ANQGSEA. Trimming removed 6 bases from V and 0 bases from J, with 10 bases in between. The CDR3 contains 13 residues. The CDR3 nucleotides read TGCAGCGTGAGACAGGCAAGCACAGATACGCAGTATTTT. The encoded protein is CSVRQASTDTQYF.

Concerning this clonotype: A read error may explain this, as a much larger clone is one base away. The chain combines TRBV14 with TRBJ1-1; TRBD1 might be the D (6 bases). CDR3 length: 14 amino acids. Germline CDR1 is SGHDN and CDR2 is FVKESK. With 5 bases removed from V and 2 bases from J, the gap between germline ends came to 12 bases. This chain's CDR3 is CASSARGGNTEAFF. The CDR3 nucleotides read TGTGCCAGCAGCGCGAGGGGGGGAAACACTGAAGCTTTCTTT.

This clonotype was seen many times. The rearrangement uses TRBV7-2 and TRBJ2-7; perhaps D is TRBD1 or TRBD2 (6 bases each). In germline, CDR1 is SGHTA, CDR2 FQGNSA. V was trimmed by 5 bases and J by 4 bases, leaving 12 bases between them. This CDR3 contains 13 residues. CDR3 bases: TGTGCCAGCAGCGCGGGACAAACATACGAGCAGTACTTC. It is translated as CASSAGQTYEQYF.

This clonotype was detected ten times or more. The J gene is TRBJ2-6, the V gene TRBV7-2; tentatively, D is TRBD1 or TRBD2 (5 bases each). Germline V gene data show CDR1 as SGHTA and CDR2 as FQGNSA. V was pared by 5 bases and J by 2 bases, with 10 bases between. There are 15 residues in the CDR3. CDR3 amino acids: CASSRGDPGANVLTF. The CDR3 region has the DNA TGTGCCAGCAGCAGAGGGGATCCTGGGGCCAACGTCCTGACTTTC.

On this clonotype itself: A much larger clone differs from this one at a single base, so this may be a read error. The chain has TRBV19 and TRBJ2-3, with D uncertain. The CDR3 extends over 11 amino acids. Germline-derived CDR1 and CDR2 are LNHDA and SQIVND (reference sequence). Trimming removed 10 bases at V and 5 bases at J, with 10 bases between. The chain's CDR3 is CATLLGDTQYF. The CDR3 DNA is TGTGCCACCCTCCTGGGAGATACGCAGTATTTT.

This clonotype was detected many times. The chain is built from TRBV7-9 and TRBJ1-2, with D maybe TRBD1 (5 bases). Germline loops: CDR1 SEHNR, CDR2 FQNEAQ (reference sequence). This CDR3 contains 14 residues. Trimming shortened V by 6 bases and J by 8 bases, and 19 bases separated the two germline ends. This CDR3 is CASSLEGKSYGYTF. In nucleotides, the CDR3 is TGTGCCAGCAGTCTCGAGGGGAAATCCTACGGCTACACCTTC.

This clonotype showed up many times. CDR3 DNA: TGTGCCAGCAGCCGAAATTCCGGGACAGGGCACAATGAGCAGTTCTTC. It yields the protein CASSRNSGTGHNEQFF. This chain joins TRBV7-2 and TRBJ2-1; 9 bases are shared with TRBD1. Looked up from germline, CDR1 is SGHTA and CDR2 is FQGNSA. CDR3 size: 16 residues. Trimming took 5 bases from V and 5 from J; bases not matched to a gene: 10.

This clonotype is a singleton in its sample. The rearrangement links TRBV6-5 to TRBJ2-7, with 8 bases matching TRBD2. CDR3 length equals 15 residues. Germline-derived CDR1 and CDR2 are MNHEY and SVGAGI. V lost 2 bases, J lost 4 bases, and 7 bases stayed unmatched. In nucleotides, the CDR3 is TGTGCCAGCAGTTACAGTCTAGCGGGTGGTTACGAGCAGTACTTC. Amino acid sequence: CASSYSLAGGYEQYF.

This clonotype was observed many times. The chain is built from TRBV7-2 and TRBJ2-1; no reliable D call. CDR1 and CDR2 (germline): SGHTA, FQGNSA. The CDR3 is made up of 16 amino acids. Trimming left V 5 bases short and J 4 bases short, with 18 bases between. CDR3 DNA sequence: TGTGCCAGCAGCCTAGTACGTCTGCAGGTATACAATGAGCAGTTCTTC. Translation gives CASSLVRLQVYNEQFF.

This clonotype was seen ten or more times. The CDR3 region has the DNA TGTGCCACCCGGGACAACCGGGGTCAAGAGACCCAGTACTTC. This codes for CATRDNRGQETQYF. V and J are TRBV12-3 or TRBV12-4 and TRBJ2-5, with D tentatively TRBD1 (6 bases). The ends were cut back, 10 bases at V and 2 bases at J, with 17 bases in the middle. This CDR3 is built from 14 residues.

This clonotype was observed a handful of times. V is TRBV19 and J is TRBJ2-2; 7 bases are shared with TRBD1. CDR3 length: 18 residues. Germline values: CDR1 LNHDA, CDR2 SQIVND (reference sequence). V trimming: 8 bases; J trimming: 3 bases; junction bases outside the gene matches: 18. CDR3 coding DNA: TGTGCCAGTCTCAGTGGGGCAGGGGGAATCGTGGACACCGGGGAGCTGTTTTTT. This gives the protein CASLSGAGGIVDTGELFF.

The genes are TRBV2 and TRBJ2-5; TRBD1 or TRBD2 may be the D gene (5 bases each). This CDR3 has 14 amino acids. CDR1 is SNHLY, CDR2 FYNNEI, per germline. V lost 4 bases and J lost 2, with 11 bases in between. The CDR3 nucleotides read TGTGCCAGCAGTGTGAATGGGGGACAAGAGACCCAGTACTTC. This encodes CASSVNGGQETQYF.

The sample holds many counts of this clonotype. This chain connects TRBV7-2 to TRBJ1-3, with TRBD1 identical over 7 bases. Germline CDR1 and CDR2: SGHTA and FQGNSA. Unmatched junction bases numbered 4, after V lost 2 bases and J lost 0 bases. The CDR3 length is 16 residues. CDR3 sequence reads: CASSLRDSSSGNTIYF. CDR3 DNA sequence: TGTGCCAGCAGCTTACGGGACAGTAGCTCTGGAAACACCATATATTTT.

This clonotype showed up many times. J is TRBJ2-5 and V is TRBV11-2, with a weak D call TRBD2 (6 bases). The CDR3 is 16 residues long. V lost 3 bases to trimming and J lost 4 bases, with 18 bases between them. CDR1 and CDR2 from the germline V gene are SGHAT and FQNNGV. The CDR3 here is CASSFTGGTAGETQYF. The CDR3 DNA is TGTGCCAGCAGCTTCACCGGGGGTACCGCGGGAGAGACCCAGTACTTC.

This chain links TRBV24-1 with TRBJ2-1; D might be TRBD1 (7 bases). Germline CDR1 and CDR2: KGHDR and SFDVKD. The CDR3 has 15 residues. Trimming cost V 4 bases and J 2 bases, with 11 bases left between them. The CDR3 sequence: CATSEGGGPYNEQFF. The CDR3 bases are TGTGCCACCAGTGAAGGAGGGGGCCCCTACAATGAGCAGTTCTTC.

A few counts support this clonotype. The gene calls are TRBV7-8 and TRBJ1-4; 7 positions agree with TRBD1. The CDR3 contains 13 residues. Trimming at V came to 5 bases and at J to 7 bases, leaving 4 bases not matched to a gene. Germline values: CDR1 SGHVS, CDR2 FQNEAQ. The CDR3 reads CASSKGAFEKLFF. The CDR3 coding sequence is TGTGCCAGCAGCAAGGGGGCTTTTGAAAAACTGTTTTTT. Together with reference TRBV7-8 and TRBJ1-4, the CDR3 gives the full variable domain: GAGVSQSPRYKVAKRGQDVALRCDPISGHVSLFWYQQALGQGPEFLTYFQNEAQLDKSGLPSDRFFAERPEGSVSTLKIQRTQQEDSAVYLCASSKGAFEKLFFGSGTQLSVL.

The chain recombines TRBV12-3 or TRBV12-4 with TRBJ1-3; the D gene is possibly TRBD1 (5 bases). The CDR3 totals 13 residues. Deletions cut 5 bases from V and 1 base from J, with 6 bases between. The CDR3 sequence: CASSGTSGNTIYF. The CDR3 coding sequence is TGTGCCAGCAGTGGGACTTCTGGAAACACCATATATTTT.

The rearrangement uses TRBV2 and TRBJ2-2, with D perhaps TRBD2 (5 bases). Per germline, CDR1 SNHLY and CDR2 FYNNEI. CDR3 size: 14 residues. The V and J ends lost 1 base and 4 bases respectively, with 7 bases between them. CDR3: CASSEGTSTGELFF. The CDR3 coding sequence is TGTGCCAGCAGTGAAGGAACTAGCACCGGGGAGCTGTTTTTT.

This clonotype was picked up many times. The chain recombines TRBV7-2 with TRBJ1-6; TRBD1 matches 8 bases. The ends lost 5 bases at V and 11 bases at J; junction bases unmatched: 8. The V gene's germline CDR1 is SGHTA and CDR2 FQGNSA. This CDR3 comprises 14 residues. The CDR3 bases are TGTGCCAGCAGCGCGACAGGGGAGGTGACACCCCTCCACTTT. It codes for CASSATGEVTPLHF. Complete variable domain (other parts from reference TRBV7-2 and TRBJ1-6): GAGVSQSPSNKVTEKGKDVELRCDPISGHTALYWYRQSLGQGLEFLIYFQGNSAPDKSGLPSDRFSAERTGGSVSTLTIQRTQQEDSAVYLCASSATGEVTPLHFGNGTRLTVT.